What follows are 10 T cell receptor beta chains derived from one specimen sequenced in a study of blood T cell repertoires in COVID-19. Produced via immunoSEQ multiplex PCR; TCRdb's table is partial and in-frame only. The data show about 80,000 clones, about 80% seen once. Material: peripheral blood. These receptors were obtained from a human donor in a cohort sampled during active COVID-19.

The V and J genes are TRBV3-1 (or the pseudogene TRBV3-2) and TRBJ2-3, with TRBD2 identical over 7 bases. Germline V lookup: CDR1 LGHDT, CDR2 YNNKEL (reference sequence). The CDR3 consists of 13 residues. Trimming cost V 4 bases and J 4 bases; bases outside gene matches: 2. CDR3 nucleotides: TGTGCCAGCAGCCTCCGGGGGGCAGATACGCAGTATTTT. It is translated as CASSLRGADTQYF.

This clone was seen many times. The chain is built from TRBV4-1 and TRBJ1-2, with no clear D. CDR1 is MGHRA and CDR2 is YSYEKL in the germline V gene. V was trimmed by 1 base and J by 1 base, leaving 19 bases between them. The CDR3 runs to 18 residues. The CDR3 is CASSQVFAGRFINYGYTF. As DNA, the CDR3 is TGCGCCAGCAGCCAAGTATTCGCGGGAAGATTTATTAACTATGGCTACACCTTC.

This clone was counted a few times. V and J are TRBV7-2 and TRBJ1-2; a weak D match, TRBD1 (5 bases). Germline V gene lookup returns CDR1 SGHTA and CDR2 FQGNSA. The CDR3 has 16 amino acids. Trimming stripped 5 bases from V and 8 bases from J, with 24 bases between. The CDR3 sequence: CASSPLGGFKAHGYTF. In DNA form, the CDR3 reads TGTGCCAGCAGCCCGCTCGGGGGGTTTAAGGCTCACGGCTACACCTTC. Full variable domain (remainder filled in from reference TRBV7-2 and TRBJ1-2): GAGVSQSPSNKVTEKGKDVELRCDPISGHTALYWYRQSLGQGLEFLIYFQGNSAPDKSGLPSDRFSAERTGGSVSTLTIQRTQQEDSAVYLCASSPLGGFKAHGYTFGSGTRLTVV.

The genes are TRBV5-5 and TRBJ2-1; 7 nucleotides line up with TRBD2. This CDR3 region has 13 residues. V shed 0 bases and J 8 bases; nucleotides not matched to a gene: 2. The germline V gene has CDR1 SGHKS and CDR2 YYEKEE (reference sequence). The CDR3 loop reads CASSLGLADEQFF. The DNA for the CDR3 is TGTGCCAGCAGCTTGGGACTAGCAGATGAGCAGTTCTTC.

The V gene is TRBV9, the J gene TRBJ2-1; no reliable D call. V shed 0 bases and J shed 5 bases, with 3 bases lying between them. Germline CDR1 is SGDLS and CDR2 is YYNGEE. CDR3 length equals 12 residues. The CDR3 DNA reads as TGTGCCAGCAGCGTAGGCGACAATGAGCAGTTCTTC. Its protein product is CASSVGDNEQFF.

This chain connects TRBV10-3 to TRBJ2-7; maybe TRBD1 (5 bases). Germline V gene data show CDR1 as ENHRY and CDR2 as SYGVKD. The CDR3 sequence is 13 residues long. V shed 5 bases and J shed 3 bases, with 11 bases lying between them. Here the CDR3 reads CAISPGQYYEQYF. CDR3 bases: TGTGCCATCAGTCCAGGGCAGTACTACGAGCAGTACTTC.

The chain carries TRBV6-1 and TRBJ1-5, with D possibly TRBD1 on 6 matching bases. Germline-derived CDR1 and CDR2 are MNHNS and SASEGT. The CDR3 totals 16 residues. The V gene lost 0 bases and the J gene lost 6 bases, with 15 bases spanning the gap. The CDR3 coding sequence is TGTGCCAGCAGTGAAGCGCTCCACAGGGTTGGTCAGCCCCAGCATTTT. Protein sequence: CASSEALHRVGQPQHF.

Here the CDR3 reads CARRPAGARVDTQYF. As DNA, the CDR3 is TGTGCCAGAAGACCAGCGGGGGCCCGGGTAGATACGCAGTATTTT. The genes are TRBV5-3 and TRBJ2-3; 8 nucleotides align to TRBD2. TRBV5-3 is assigned to the ORF class and has an uncertain function. The CDR3 is 15 residues long. After removal of 5 bases from V and 5 bases from J, the junction contained 10 bases not matched to a gene.

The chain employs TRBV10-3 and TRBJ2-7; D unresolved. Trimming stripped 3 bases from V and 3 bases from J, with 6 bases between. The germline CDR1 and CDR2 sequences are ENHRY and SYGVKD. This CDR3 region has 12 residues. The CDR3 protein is CAISDPNYEQYF. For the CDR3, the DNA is TGTGCCATCAGTGACCCAAACTACGAGCAGTACTTC.

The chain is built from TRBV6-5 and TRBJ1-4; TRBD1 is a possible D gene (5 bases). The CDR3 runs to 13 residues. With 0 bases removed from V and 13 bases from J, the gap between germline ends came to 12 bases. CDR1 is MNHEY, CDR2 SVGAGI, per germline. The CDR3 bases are TGTGCCAGCAGTTACTCGAGGACGGGGGGACTGTTTTTT. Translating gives CASSYSRTGGLFF.